These 5 T cell receptor beta chains were all obtained from the same sample, sequenced in a study of shared clonotypes between healthy human individuals (TCRdb year 2020). Library construction relied on the immunoSEQ multiplex PCR assay. Not all clones reach the TCRdb copy of this immuneACCESS table, which keeps in-frame sequences only. Checked studies attribute under half of the gap to unresolved V genes and leave the rest unexplained. A total of around 480,000 clones appear in this sample, over 75% of them only once. About an eighth of the sample rests with the top ten. The material sequenced was PBMCs. The receptors stem from a woman between 40 and 50 years old in good health. Some clones in this sample may be carry-over from other donors' samples.

The genes are TRBV27 and TRBJ2-2; 8 positions match TRBD1. CDR3 length: 15 amino acids. Germline CDR1 is MNHEY and CDR2 is SMNVEV (reference sequence). The J segment lost 6 bases and the V segment lost 0 bases, leaving 3 bases of the junction unmatched. The CDR3 protein is CASSLSGQGAGELFF. As DNA, the CDR3 is TGTGCCAGCAGTTTATCCGGACAGGGTGCCGGGGAGCTGTTTTTT.

This chain joins TRBV18 and TRBJ2-3, with D perhaps being TRBD1 or TRBD2 (5 bases each). From germline, CDR1 is KGHSH and CDR2 LQKENI. The CDR3 consists of 14 residues. V was shortened by 2 bases and J by 4 bases, with 10 bases between the two germline ends. CDR3 bases: TGTGCCAGCTCACCAGGGGGAGCAGCAGATACGCAGTATTTT. Encoded protein: CASSPGGAADTQYF.

This chain uses TRBV27 with TRBJ2-7, with 11 bases that match TRBD2. Germline values: CDR1 MNHEY, CDR2 SMNVEV (reference sequence). This CDR3 comprises 16 residues. Trimming removed 6 bases from V and 3 bases from J; junction bases left unmatched: 10. CDR3 sequence: CASSRNGLAGRYEQYF. CDR3 DNA sequence: TGTGCCAGCAGCCGAAACGGACTAGCGGGCCGCTACGAGCAGTACTTC.

The CDR3 coding sequence is TGTGCCAGCAGCTCTCAGGGTATCTCCTACGAGCAGTACTTC. It yields the protein CASSSQGISYEQYF. This rearrangement joins TRBV13 to TRBJ2-7, with a tentative D call TRBD1 (5 bases). Per germline, CDR1 PRHDT and CDR2 FYEKMQ (reference sequence). The CDR3 covers 14 residues. Trimming cost V 4 bases and J 0 bases, with 10 bases left between them.

The CDR3: CASSGLGTGVGYGYTF. The CDR3 region has the DNA TGTGCCAGCAGTGGGTTGGGGACAGGGGTTGGCTATGGCTACACCTTC. The gene calls are TRBV28 and TRBJ1-2; 10 bases map to TRBD1. With 5 bases clipped from V and 4 bases from J, the junction kept 10 bases outside the gene matches. Germline assignment: CDR1 MDHEN and CDR2 SYDVKM. This CDR3 has 16 amino acids.